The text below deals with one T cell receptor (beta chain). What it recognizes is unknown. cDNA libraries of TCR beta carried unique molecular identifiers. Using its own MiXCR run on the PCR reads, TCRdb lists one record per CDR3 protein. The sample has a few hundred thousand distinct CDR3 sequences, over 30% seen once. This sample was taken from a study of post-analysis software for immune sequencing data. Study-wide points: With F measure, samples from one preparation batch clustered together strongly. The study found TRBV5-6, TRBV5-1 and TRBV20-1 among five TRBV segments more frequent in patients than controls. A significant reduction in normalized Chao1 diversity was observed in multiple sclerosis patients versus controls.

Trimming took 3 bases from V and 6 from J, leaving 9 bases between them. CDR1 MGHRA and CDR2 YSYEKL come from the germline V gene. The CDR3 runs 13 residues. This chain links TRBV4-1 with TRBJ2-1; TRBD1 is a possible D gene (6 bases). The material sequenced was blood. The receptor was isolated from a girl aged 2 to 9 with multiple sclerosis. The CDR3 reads CASSQAGVNEQFF. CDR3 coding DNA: TGCGCCAGCAGCCAGGCAGGGGTCAATGAGCAGTTCTTC.